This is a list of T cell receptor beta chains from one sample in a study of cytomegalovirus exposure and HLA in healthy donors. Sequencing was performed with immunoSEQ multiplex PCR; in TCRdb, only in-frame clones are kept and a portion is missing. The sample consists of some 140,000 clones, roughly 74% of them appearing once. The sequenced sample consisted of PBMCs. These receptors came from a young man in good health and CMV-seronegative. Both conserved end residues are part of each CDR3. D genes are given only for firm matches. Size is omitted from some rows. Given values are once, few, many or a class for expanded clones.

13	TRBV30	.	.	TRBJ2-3	CAWQGTLSDTQYF	TGTGCCTGGCAGGGGACCCTATCCGATACGCAGTATTTT
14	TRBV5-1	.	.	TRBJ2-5	CASSLGQGRETQYF	TGCGCCAGCAGCTTGGGGCAGGGCCGAGAGACCCAGTACTTC
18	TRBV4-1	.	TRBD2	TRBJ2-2	CASSQEGGGAAGTGELFF	TGCGCCAGCAGCCAAGAAGGCGGGGGGGCCGCGGGCACCGGGGAGCTGTTTTTT
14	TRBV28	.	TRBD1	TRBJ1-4	CASRPDRANEKLFF	TGTGCCAGCAGACCCGACAGGGCCAATGAAAAACTGTTTTTT
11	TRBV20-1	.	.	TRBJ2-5	CSATRGETQYF	TGCAGTGCTACGCGTGGAGAGACCCAGTACTTC
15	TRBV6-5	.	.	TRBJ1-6	CASSRRTASNSPLHF	TGTGCCAGCAGTCGACGGACAGCTTCTAATTCACCCCTCCACTTT
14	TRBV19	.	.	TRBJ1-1	CASTEAPSGTEAFF	TGTGCCAGCACCGAGGCCCCTTCGGGGACTGAAGCTTTCTTT
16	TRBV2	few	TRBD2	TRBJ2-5	CASSPLSGGAQETQYF	TGTGCCAGCAGCCCCCTTAGCGGGGGGGCCCAGGAGACCCAGTACTTC
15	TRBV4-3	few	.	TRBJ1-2	CASSQDIGTAYGYTF	TGCGCCAGCAGCCAAGATATTGGAACAGCCTATGGCTACACCTTC
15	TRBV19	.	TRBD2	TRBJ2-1	CASSIELAGGNEQFF	TGTGCCAGTAGTATCGAACTAGCGGGGGGCAATGAGCAGTTCTTC
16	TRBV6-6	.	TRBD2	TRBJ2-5	CASSYGLRGGRETQYF	TGTGCCAGCAGTTACGGGCTACGGGGGGGAAGGGAGACCCAGTACTTC
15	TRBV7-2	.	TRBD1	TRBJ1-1	CASSHSGQGGTEAFF	TGTGCCAGCAGCCACTCCGGACAGGGCGGGACTGAAGCTTTCTTT
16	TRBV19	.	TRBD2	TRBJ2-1	CASSFGGGQDYNEQFF	TGTGCCAGTAGTTTCGGCGGGGGGCAAGATTACAATGAGCAGTTCTTC
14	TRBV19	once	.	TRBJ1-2	CASSMQGKGYGYTF	TGTGCCAGTAGTATGCAGGGGAAGGGCTATGGCTACACCTTC
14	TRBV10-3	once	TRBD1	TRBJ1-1	CAMGQGDGFTEAFF	TGTGCCATGGGGCAGGGGGATGGGTTCACTGAAGCTTTCTTT
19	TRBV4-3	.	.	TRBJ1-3	CASSQDSRGLTSSGNTIYF	TGCGCCAGCAGCCAAGATAGTAGAGGGTTAACTAGCTCTGGAAACACCATATATTTT
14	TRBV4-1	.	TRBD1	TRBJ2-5	CASSQGQGIETQYF	TGCGCCAGCAGCCAAGGACAGGGCATCGAGACCCAGTACTTC
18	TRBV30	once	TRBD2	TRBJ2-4	CAWTTLGTSGVAKNSQYF	TGTGCCTGGACTACCCTGGGGACTAGCGGGGTAGCCAAAAACAGTCAGTACTTC
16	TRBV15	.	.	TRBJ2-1	CATSRNPLGADNEQFF	TGTGCCACCAGCAGAAACCCTTTGGGCGCTGACAATGAGCAGTTCTTC
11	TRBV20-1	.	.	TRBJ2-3	CSARRADTQYF	TGCAGTGCTCGGAGGGCAGATACGCAGTATTTT
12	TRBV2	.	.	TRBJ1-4	CASSDSSEKLFF	TGTGCCAGCAGTGATAGTTCTGAAAAACTGTTTTTT
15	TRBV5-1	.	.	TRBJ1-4	CASSVQQEVNEKLFF	TGCGCCAGCAGCGTCCAGCAGGAGGTTAATGAAAAACTGTTTTTT
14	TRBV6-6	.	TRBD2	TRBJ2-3	CASSYLADTDTQYF	TGTGCCAGCAGTTACCTAGCGGACACAGATACGCAGTATTTT
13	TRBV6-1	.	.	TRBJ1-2	CASSPAGVYGYTF	TGTGCCAGCAGCCCCGCAGGGGTCTATGGCTACACCTTC
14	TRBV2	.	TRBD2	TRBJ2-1	CASDKLAGDNEQFF	TGTGCCAGCGACAAGCTAGCGGGGGACAATGAGCAGTTCTTC
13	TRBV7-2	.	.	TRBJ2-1	CASSLLRGNEQFF	TGTGCCAGCAGCTTACTCCGGGGAAATGAGCAGTTCTTC
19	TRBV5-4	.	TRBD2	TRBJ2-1	CASSLEVSSGRGDVDEQFF	TGTGCCAGCAGCTTGGAGGTTTCCTCTGGGCGGGGGGATGTGGATGAGCAGTTCTTC
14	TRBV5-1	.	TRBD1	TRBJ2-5	CASSPGQGRETQYF	TGCGCCAGCAGCCCAGGACAGGGAAGGGAGACCCAGTACTTC
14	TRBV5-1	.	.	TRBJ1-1	CASSPAGRDTEAFF	TGCGCCAGCAGCCCGGCCGGCAGGGACACTGAAGCTTTCTTT
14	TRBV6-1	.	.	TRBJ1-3	CASTVGDSGNTIYF	TGTGCCAGCACCGTTGGAGACTCTGGAAACACCATATATTTT
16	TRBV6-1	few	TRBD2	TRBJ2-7	CASSEWAGESSYEQYF	TGTGCCAGCAGTGAATGGGCGGGGGAAAGCTCCTACGAGCAGTACTTC
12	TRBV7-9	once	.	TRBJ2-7	CASSLEEAEQYF	TGTGCCAGCAGCTTAGAAGAGGCCGAGCAGTACTTC
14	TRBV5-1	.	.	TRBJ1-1	CASSFTGSYTEAFF	TGCGCCAGCAGCTTTACAGGGTCGTACACTGAAGCTTTCTTT
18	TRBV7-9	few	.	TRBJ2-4	CASSFRFRGTLAKNSQYF	TGTGCCAGCAGCTTTAGGTTCAGGGGAACCCTAGCCAAAAACAGTCAGTACTTC
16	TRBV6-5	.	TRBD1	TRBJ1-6	CASSYAVWTGGSPLHF	TGTGCCAGCAGTTATGCAGTATGGACAGGGGGTTCACCCCTCCACTTT
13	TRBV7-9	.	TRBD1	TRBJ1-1	CASSLGTGGEAFF	TGTGCCAGCAGCTTAGGGACAGGGGGTGAAGCTTTCTTT
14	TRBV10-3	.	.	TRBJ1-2	CAIRGSGSNYGYTF	TGTGCCATCAGAGGCTCAGGCAGTAACTATGGCTACACCTTC
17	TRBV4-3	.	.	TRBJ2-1	CASSQEIGDLTYNEQFF	TGCGCCAGCAGCCAAGAGATAGGGGATCTTACTTACAATGAGCAGTTCTTC
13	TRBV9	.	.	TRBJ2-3	CASSVASTDTQYF	TGTGCCAGCAGCGTGGCTAGCACAGATACGCAGTATTTT
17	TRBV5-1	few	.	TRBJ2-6	CASSLDSRLSGANGLTF	TGCGCCAGCAGCTTGGATTCCAGGCTATCTGGGGCCAACGGCCTGACTTTC
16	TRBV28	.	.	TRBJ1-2	CASSLGGGGINYGYTF	TGTGCCAGCAGTTTGGGGGGCGGGGGAATAAACTATGGCTACACCTTC
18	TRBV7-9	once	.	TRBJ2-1	CASSPLGGDRSSYNEQFF	TGTGCCAGCAGCCCGTTAGGGGGGGACAGGAGCTCCTACAATGAGCAGTTCTTC
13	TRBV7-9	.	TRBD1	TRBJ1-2	CASTPGQGNGYTF	TGTGCCAGCACCCCGGGACAGGGGAATGGCTACACCTTC
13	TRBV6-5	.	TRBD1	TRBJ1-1	CASSPDRATEAFF	TGTGCCAGCAGTCCAGACAGGGCCACTGAAGCTTTCTTT